The sample holds one count of the clone carrying this TCR beta chain. The sample is drawn from a study of blood T cell repertoires in COVID-19. As for the study in general: Donors in the United States, Italy and Spain gave samples during acute or convalescent COVID-19. The analysed material was cDNA or gDNA that came from T cells, B-cell-depleted T cells, or PBMCs.

This CDR3 spans 15 amino acids. Germline trimming cut 1 base from V and 2 bases from J; bases unmatched to any gene: 1. Germline loops: CDR1 KGHSH, CDR2 LQKENI. In the source study's methods: How many nucleated cells were present was estimated from reference gene primer amplification. Here immunoSEQ multiplex PCR was the method, and the copy in TCRdb shows in-frame clones only, minus some. The V and J calls and clone size are taken from that table; D and trimming were inferred from the DNA. Of 240,000 or so clones in the sample, 75% to 90% were seen once. This rearrangement joins TRBV18 to TRBJ2-3; 9 bases map to TRBD2. The origin of this receptor is a woman in her 30s who had recovered from COVID-19. The source material was peripheral blood. CDR3 nucleotides: TGTGCCAGCTCACCACTAGCGGGGGACACAGATACGCAGTATTTT. As protein: CASSPLAGDTDTQYF.